This T cell receptor beta chain was recovered during a study of identical twins. Per germline, CDR1 SQVTM and CDR2 ANQGSEA. This CDR3 is built from 14 residues. The trim removed 7 bases at V and 5 bases at J, leaving 8 bases unmatched. Using its own MiXCR run on the 5' RACE reads, TCRdb lists one record per CDR3 protein. In the table there are under 800,000 distinct CDR3 sequences, about 20% of which are singletons. These data were also filed under a second study, of T cells expressing NK-cell markers. From that study: A handful of donors likewise had their CD3+CD56-NKG2C+ fraction led by these clonotypes.

This chain links TRBV29-1 with TRBJ2-7, with TRBD2 matching 13 bases. Sequencing was done on a sample of PBMCs. This TCR derives from a woman between 18 and 29 years old in good health. The CDR3 loop reads CSARLAGGLDEQYF. CDR3 DNA sequence: TGCAGCGCTAGACTAGCGGGGGGACTTGACGAGCAGTACTTC.